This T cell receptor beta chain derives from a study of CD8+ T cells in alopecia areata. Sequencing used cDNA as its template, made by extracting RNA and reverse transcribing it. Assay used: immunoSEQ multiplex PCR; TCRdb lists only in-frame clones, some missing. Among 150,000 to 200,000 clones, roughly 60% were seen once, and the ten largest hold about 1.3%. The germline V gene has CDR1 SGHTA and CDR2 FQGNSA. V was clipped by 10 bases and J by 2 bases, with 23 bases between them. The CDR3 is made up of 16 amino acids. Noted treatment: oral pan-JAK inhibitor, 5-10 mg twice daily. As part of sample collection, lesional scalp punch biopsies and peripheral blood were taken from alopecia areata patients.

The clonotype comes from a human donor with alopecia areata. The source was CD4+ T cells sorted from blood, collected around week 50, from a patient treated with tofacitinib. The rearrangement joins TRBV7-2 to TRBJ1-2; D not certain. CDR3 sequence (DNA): TGTGCCATACCCACAAACCCCCCTCAAAGGAACTATGGCTACACCTTC. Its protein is CAIPTNPPQRNYGYTF.